The following is a T cell receptor beta chain sequence with its context. Its antigen remains unknown. Germline V lookup: CDR1 MDHEN, CDR2 SYDVKM. This CDR3 has 15 residues. Trimming cost V 4 bases and J 0 bases, with 10 bases left between them. This specimen belongs to a study of shared clonotypes between healthy human individuals. Study results and caveats: A generally larger estimated richness was seen in naive subsets than in memory subsets.

Naive CD8 cells lacked CD45RO and underwent positive selection for CCR7, leaving out terminally differentiated effector memory CD45RA+ cells. All participating donors were Caucasian adults from Nashville, Tennessee. In the original workflow: Without quality scores, immunoSEQ junctional reads could not be filtered like full-length reads. This table comes from immunoSEQ multiplex PCR, and its TCRdb copy is limited to in-frame clones, with some not included. V and J calls and clone size follow that table, whereas D and trimming were derived from the DNA. The sample holds under 2,000,000 clones, 85% to 95% seen once.

The source is a man younger than 35 in good health. The gene calls are TRBV28 and TRBJ1-5, with unresolved D. Input material: naive CD8+ T cells sorted from blood. CDR3 protein: CASSYLMNSNQPQHF. CDR3 sequence (DNA): TGTGCCAGCAGTTACCTCATGAATAGCAATCAGCCCCAGCATTTT.